A single sample gave rise to the 9 T cell receptor beta chains below, sequenced in a study of blood T cell repertoires in COVID-19. Produced via immunoSEQ multiplex PCR; TCRdb's table is partial and in-frame only. Of about 180,000 clones listed, 79% were seen once; the top ten hold 7% to 10%. Sequenced: peripheral blood. The source of these receptors is a woman aged 60 to 75 with COVID-19, enrolled during active disease.

The rearrangement uses TRBV5-1 and TRBJ1-2, with D unclear. Germline CDR1 SGHRS, CDR2 YFSETQ. The CDR3 is made up of 15 amino acids. Trimming removed 0 bases from V and 5 bases from J, with 14 bases in between. The CDR3 protein is CASSLDPGKTYGYTF. For the CDR3, the DNA is TGCGCCAGCAGCTTGGATCCGGGGAAGACTTATGGCTACACCTTC. Combining the CDR3 with reference TRBV5-1 and TRBJ1-2 gives the whole variable domain KAGVTQTPRYLIKTRGQQVTLSCSPISGHRSVSWYQQTPGQGLQFLFEYFSETQRNKGNFPGRFSGRQFSNSRSEMNVSTLELGDSALYLCASSLDPGKTYGYTFGSGTRLTVV.

The J gene is TRBJ1-2, the V gene TRBV6-5; 9 bases are a match to TRBD1. Germline CDR1 reads MNHEY; CDR2 reads SVGAGI. V lost 2 bases and J lost 5; bases outside the gene matches: 6. CDR3 length equals 15 residues. The CDR3, as DNA: TGTGCCAGCAGTTACCGGGCGGGACAGGGTTATGGCTACACCTTC. It codes for CASSYRAGQGYGYTF.

This clone was observed once. This chain uses TRBV4-2 with TRBJ2-2; a possible D gene is TRBD2 (5 bases). From germline, CDR1 is LGHNA and CDR2 YNFKEQ. V dropped 0 bases and J dropped 3 bases, with 8 bases sitting between them. CDR3 size: 15 residues. The CDR3 here is CASSQDLGDTGELFF. The CDR3 bases are TGTGCCAGCAGCCAAGATCTCGGGGACACCGGGGAGCTGTTTTTT.

The chain's CDR3 is CASRDFLNTGELFF. CDR3 DNA sequence: TGTGCCAGTCGGGACTTTCTTAACACCGGGGAGCTGTTTTTT. This sequence joins TRBV19 and TRBJ2-2; possible D gene TRBD2, 6 bases. The CDR3 is 14 residues long. Germline CDR1 is LNHDA and CDR2 is SQIVND (reference sequence). V gave up 8 bases and J gave up 2 bases, with 12 bases separating them.

V usage is TRBV9 and J usage is TRBJ2-1; D is undetermined. The germline V gene has CDR1 SGDLS and CDR2 YYNGEE. With 3 bases removed from V and 9 bases from J, the gap between germline ends came to 7 bases. CDR3 size: 11 residues. The CDR3 sequence is CASSAFVEQFF. The CDR3 coding sequence is TGTGCCAGCAGCGCTTTCGTTGAGCAGTTCTTC. The whole variable domain, remainder taken from reference TRBV9 and TRBJ2-1, is DSGVTQTPKHLITATGQRVTLRCSPRSGDLSVYWYQQSLDQGLQFLIQYYNGEERAKGNILERFSAQQFPDLHSELNLSSLELGDSALYFCASSAFVEQFFGPGTRLTVL.

This clone has only a few counts. The chain employs TRBV5-6 and TRBJ1-5; D remains ambiguous. V lost 4 bases to trimming and J lost 7 bases, with 21 bases between them. Germline CDR1 SGHDT, CDR2 YYEEEE. The CDR3 loop spans 16 amino acids. The CDR3 sequence is CASSPRGGEVNQPQHF. In nucleotides, the CDR3 is TGTGCCAGCAGCCCGCGGGGAGGTGAGGTTAACCAGCCCCAGCATTTT. The entire variable domain, with the rest obtained from reference TRBV5-6 and TRBJ1-5, is as follows: DAGVTQSPTHLIKTRGQQVTLRCSPKSGHDTVSWYQQALGQGPQFIFQYYEEEERQRGNFPDRFSGHQFPNYSSELNVNALLLGDSALYLCASSPRGGEVNQPQHFGDGTRLSIL.

This chain joins TRBV27 and TRBJ1-1; D ambiguous. The germline V and J ends were trimmed by 3 bases and 1 base, with 9 bases remaining between them. Germline CDR1 and CDR2: MNHEY and SMNVEV (reference sequence). The CDR3 is 14 amino acids. CDR3 nucleotides: TGTGCCAGCAGTTTTTTCAGAGGGAACACTGAAGCTTTCTTT. This gives the protein CASSFFRGNTEAFF.

The chain links TRBV10-3 to TRBJ1-2; tentatively, D is TRBD1 (6 bases). V lost 9 bases and J lost 1, with 12 bases in between. The CDR3 loop spans 13 amino acids. The germline CDR1 and CDR2 sequences are ENHRY and SYGVKD. The CDR3, as DNA: TGTGCCATTCGGACAGATTTTAACTATGGCTACACCTTC. Its translation: CAIRTDFNYGYTF.

The chain has TRBV7-9 and TRBJ1-2, with D perhaps matching TRBD1 (6 bases). CDR1 is SEHNR and CDR2 is FQNEAQ in the germline V gene (reference sequence). Trimming cost V 0 bases and J 2 bases, with 13 bases left between them. The CDR3 runs 16 residues. The CDR3 protein is CASSLAWRGPNYGYTF. CDR3 coding DNA: TGTGCCAGCAGCTTAGCGTGGCGGGGGCCCAACTATGGCTACACCTTC.